The 18 T cell receptor beta chains listed next were all sequenced from one sample in a study of blood T cell repertoires in COVID-19. Clones were sequenced by immunoSEQ multiplex PCR, and TCRdb holds only the in-frame ones, with some missing. The table lists 150,000 to 200,000 clones, more than 85% of them singletons, with 20% to 25% in the top ten. The sequencing sample was made of PBMCs or T cells enriched from blood (not recorded which). The source is a woman aged 40 to 50 in a cohort exposed to, infected with or recovered from COVID-19 (not recorded which).

The V gene is TRBV5-4, the J gene TRBJ1-1; 7 bases fit TRBD1. This CDR3 region has 11 residues. The V and J ends lost 6 bases and 8 bases, in that order; junction bases with no gene match: 4. Germline CDR1 reads SGHNT; CDR2 reads YYREEE (reference sequence). This CDR3 is CASNKGAEAFF. Here the CDR3 DNA reads TGTGCCAGCAACAAGGGGGCCGAAGCTTTCTTT. The variable domain in full, completed from reference TRBV5-4 and TRBJ1-1, reads ETGVTQSPTHLIKTRGQQVTLRCSSQSGHNTVSWYQQALGQGPQFIFQYYREEENGRGNFPPRFSGLQFPNYSSELNVNALELDDSALYLCASNKGAEAFFGQGTRLTVV.

The chain carries TRBV3-1 (or the pseudogene TRBV3-2) and TRBJ1-1; no firm D call. Germline CDR1 reads LGHDT; CDR2 reads YNNKEL (reference sequence). This CDR3 comprises 15 residues. Trimming took 4 bases from V and 4 from J, leaving 16 bases between them. Written as DNA, the CDR3 is TGTGCCAGCAGCCCGAAGAGCGGAAGGTCCACTGAAGCTTTCTTT. Amino acid sequence: CASSPKSGRSTEAFF.

The chain joins TRBV13 to TRBJ1-5; D is ambiguous. Germline CDR1 is PRHDT and CDR2 is FYEKMQ (reference sequence). This CDR3 has 14 residues. Deletions cut 3 bases from V and 4 bases from J, with 10 bases between. The CDR3 nucleotides are TGTGCCAGCAGCTTCGGCGGAATAAATCAGCCCCAGCATTTT. Translated, it gives CASSFGGINQPQHF.

The V call is TRBV28, the J call TRBJ1-2, with TRBD1 identical over 11 bases. The CDR3 runs 15 residues. Germline V CDR1 and CDR2: MDHEN, SYDVKM. The trim removed 6 bases at V and 7 bases at J, leaving 10 bases unmatched. The DNA of the CDR3 is TGTGCCAGCAGGCCTCAAGGACAGGGGGCGGTTGGCTACACCTTC. The encoded protein is CASRPQGQGAVGYTF.

The rearrangement links TRBV10-1 to TRBJ2-3; D is unclear. The CDR3 extends over 13 amino acids. Germline CDR1 is WNHNN and CDR2 is SYGVQD (reference sequence). V gave up 0 bases and J gave up 6 bases, with 7 bases separating them. This CDR3 reads CASSESISDTQYF. The CDR3 DNA sequence: TGCGCCAGCAGTGAGTCAATCTCGGATACGCAGTATTTT.

The chain has TRBV19 and TRBJ1-4, with a possible D match to TRBD1 (6 bases). V lost 7 bases, J lost 8 bases, and 17 bases lay in between. The germline gives CDR1 LNHDA, CDR2 SQIVND (reference sequence). This CDR3 spans 14 amino acids. The CDR3 bases are TGTGCCAGTAACCCCGGGACAAGAAACGAAAAACTGTTTTTT. Its protein is CASNPGTRNEKLFF.

The rearrangement uses TRBV3-1 (or the pseudogene TRBV3-2) and TRBJ2-7; 8 bases are shared with TRBD2. The CDR3 sequence is 15 residues long. From germline, CDR1 is LGHDT and CDR2 YNNKEL (reference sequence). The V gene end was trimmed by 1 base and the J gene end by 2 bases; junction bases not matched to a gene: 4. CDR3 nucleotide sequence: TGTGCCAGCAGCCAAGCGGGACTAGGGACCTACGAGCAGTACTTC. Its protein is CASSQAGLGTYEQYF.

This clone is a singleton in its sample. The rearrangement joins TRBV14 to TRBJ2-1, with D perhaps TRBD2 (5 bases). In germline, CDR1 is SGHDN, CDR2 FVKESK. V was clipped by 3 bases and J by 5 bases, with 17 bases between them. There are 16 residues in the CDR3. Written as DNA, the CDR3 is TGTGCCAGCAGCCAGGCCTTCTTGAGGGCCGACAATGAGCAGTTCTTC. It codes for CASSQAFLRADNEQFF.

The J gene is TRBJ2-3, the V gene TRBV6-5, with D perhaps TRBD2 (6 bases). This CDR3 is 12 amino acids long. From germline, CDR1 is MNHEY and CDR2 SVGAGI. V lost 7 bases and J 6 bases, leaving 11 bases between the germline ends. CDR3 nucleotides: TGTGCCAGCACCTCGGGAGCTGATACGCAGTATTTT. This encodes CASTSGADTQYF.

The chain has TRBV13 and TRBJ1-1; possible D gene TRBD1, 6 bases. Germline CDR1 reads PRHDT; CDR2 reads FYEKMQ (reference sequence). Trimming stripped 7 bases from V and 3 bases from J, with 18 bases between. CDR3 length: 15 amino acids. For the CDR3, the DNA is TGTGCCAGCACCAAATTGTCCAGGGGTGACACTGAAGCTTTCTTT. Its translation is CASTKLSRGDTEAFF. Together with reference TRBV13 and TRBJ1-1, the CDR3 gives the full variable domain: AAGVIQSPRHLIKEKRETATLKCYPIPRHDTVYWYQQGPGQDPQFLISFYEKMQSDKGSIPDRFSAQQFSDYHSELNMSSLELGDSALYFCASTKLSRGDTEAFFGQGTRLTVV.

This clone was observed a single time. The chain employs TRBV6-5 and TRBJ2-1; a possible D gene is TRBD1 (5 bases). The CDR3 is made up of 13 amino acids. V shed 6 bases and J shed 9 bases, with 15 bases lying between them. CDR1 and CDR2 (germline): MNHEY, SVGAGI. The DNA of the CDR3 is TGTGCCAGCAGCCAGGGCTGGGTCGGTGAGCAGTTCTTC. Translating gives CASSQGWVGEQFF.

The J gene is TRBJ2-6, the V gene TRBV4-2; 10 bases align to TRBD1. Germline loops: CDR1 LGHNA, CDR2 YNFKEQ. This CDR3 is built from 17 residues. V was pared by 1 base and J by 3 bases, with 3 bases of the junction left unmatched. CDR3 DNA sequence: TGTGCCAGCAGCCAAGCAGGGACAGGGGATGGGGCCAACGTCCTGACTTTC. Residues: CASSQAGTGDGANVLTF.

This sequence joins TRBV4-2 and TRBJ2-1, with D possibly TRBD2 on 6 matching bases. The CDR3 covers 15 residues. V lost 0 bases to trimming and J lost 3 bases, with 9 bases between them. CDR1 and CDR2 from the germline V gene are LGHNA and YNFKEQ. The CDR3 spells CASSQEGSGYNEQFF. Here the CDR3 DNA reads TGTGCCAGCAGCCAAGAGGGTAGCGGCTACAATGAGCAGTTCTTC.

This clone was detected once. The J gene is TRBJ2-5, the V gene TRBV7-9; 10 positions agree with TRBD1. The length of the CDR3 is 12 residues. CDR1 and CDR2 from the germline V gene are SEHNR and FQNEAQ (reference sequence). J lost 7 bases, V lost 6 bases, and 2 bases had no gene match. CDR3 DNA sequence: TGTGCCAGCAGACGGGACAGGGGGACCCAGTACTTC. Translation: CASRRDRGTQYF.

For this clone: At one boundary the junction diverges from the germline segment, which might be a read error. V is TRBV19 and J is TRBJ1-6; D unresolved. The germline CDR1 and CDR2 sequences are LNHDA and SQIVND (reference sequence). This CDR3 has 13 residues. CDR3 nucleotide sequence: TGTGCCAGTAGGATAGGACTAAATTCACCCCTCCACTTT. As protein: CASRIGLNSPLHF.

The rearrangement joins TRBV6-5 to TRBJ2-7, with TRBD2 matching 8 bases. This CDR3 contains 16 residues. Germline assignment: CDR1 MNHEY and CDR2 SVGAGI. The V and J ends lost 2 bases and 2 bases, in that order; junction bases with no gene match: 8. The CDR3 DNA follows: TGTGCCAGCAGTTACGTCTGGCGGGAGGCTACCTACGAGCAGTACTTC. This translates into CASSYVWREATYEQYF.

The rearrangement joins TRBV27 to TRBJ2-7, with a tentative D call TRBD1 (6 bases). The V gene lost 3 bases and the J gene lost 0 bases, with 9 bases spanning the gap. This CDR3 is built from 14 residues. Germline values: CDR1 MNHEY, CDR2 SMNVEV (reference sequence). CDR3 protein: CASSFGQSSYEQYF. DNA for the CDR3: TGTGCCAGCAGTTTCGGACAGAGCTCCTACGAGCAGTACTTC.

The rearrangement uses TRBV11-3 and TRBJ2-2; TRBD2 aligns across 12 bases. The junction had 18 bases not matched to a gene; V was cut back by 4 bases and J by 6 bases. The CDR3 consists of 20 residues. Germline CDR1 SGHNT, CDR2 YENEEA. CDR3 sequence: CASSSRSGAGLAGSAGELFF. In DNA, the CDR3 is TGTGCCAGCAGCTCGAGGTCCGGGGCAGGACTAGCGGGAAGCGCCGGGGAGCTGTTTTTT.